A selection of T cell receptor beta chains follows, all from one sample in a study of T cell responses to AZD1222 COVID-19 vaccine. The repertoire was sequenced with immunoSEQ multiplex PCR; TCRdb's copy has only in-frame clones and lacks some. The sample carries about 110,000 clones, around nine tenths recorded once. The material was peripheral blood, obtained on day 0 of MenACWY control vaccination. The receptors were sampled from an adult in good health. Both conserved end residues are part of each CDR3. D genes are given only for firm matches. The size entry is marked missing in some rows and otherwise reads once, few, many or a size class.

clone_size j_call v_call d_call cdr3_nt cdr3_aa
- TRBJ1-1 TRBV5-1 - TGCGCCACCAAGGAAGACATGAACACTGAAGCTTTCTTT CATKEDMNTEAFF
- TRBJ1-5 TRBV4-3 - TGCGCCAGCAGCCAAGATCGTGGGCAGCCCCAGCATTTT CASSQDRGQPQHF
- TRBJ2-5 TRBV7-9 TRBD1 TGTGCCAGCAGCCACGGGACAGGGTACGAGACCCAGTACTTC CASSHGTGYETQYF
- TRBJ2-1 TRBV7-2 TRBD1 TGTGCCAGCAGTCGATACAACAGGGGTAGGAATGAGCAGTTCTTC CASSRYNRGRNEQFF
few TRBJ2-3 TRBV11-2 - TGTGCCAGCAGCTTATCGGGCGCCAGGGGGGTTAGCACAGATACGCAGTATTTT CASSLSGARGVSTDTQYF
- TRBJ1-2 TRBV27 - TGTGCCAGCAGTTCACATCAGGGTCTTGGCTACACCTTC CASSSHQGLGYTF
- TRBJ1-3 TRBV6-7 - TGTGCCAGCAGTCCAACGCACCGGGCGTCCCTCTCTGGAAACACCATATATTTT CASSPTHRASLSGNTIYF
- TRBJ2-7 TRBV13 TRBD1 TGTGCCAGCAGCTCAGGGACAGGGTACTACGAGCAGTACTTC CASSSGTGYYEQYF
- TRBJ2-7 TRBV6-5 - TGTGCCAGCAGTTACGACGGGGGTCCCTCCTACGAGCAGTACTTC CASSYDGGPSYEQYF
- TRBJ2-5 TRBV7-2 TRBD2 TGTGCCAGCAGCCGGAGCGGGGGAGGAGCAGAGACCCAGTACTTC CASSRSGGGAETQYF
once TRBJ1-4 TRBV15 TRBD1 TGTGCCACCAGCAGGCCGGGACAGGGTAATGAAAAACTGTTTTTT CATSRPGQGNEKLFF
- TRBJ2-5 TRBV11-2 TRBD1 TGTGCCAGCAGCTCGACAGGGGAAGGAGAGACCCAGTACTTC CASSSTGEGETQYF
- TRBJ2-1 TRBV3-1/TRBV3-2 - TGTGCCAGCAATACGGGGCCCTCCTACAATGAGCAGTTCTTC CASNTGPSYNEQFF
- TRBJ1-1 TRBV21-1 - TGTGCCAGCGGCCATTGGGCGGATCTAGCTTTCTTT CASGHWADLAFF
few TRBJ1-2 TRBV19 - TGTGCCAGTAGCTGGGACTATGGCTACACCTTC CASSWDYGYTF
- TRBJ2-5 TRBV6-2/TRBV6-3 TRBD1 TGTGCCAGCAGCCGGGACAGACAAGAGACCCAGTACTTC CASSRDRQETQYF
- TRBJ1-1 TRBV27 - TGTGCCAGCACCCTACTTGGGGGTAACACTGAAGCTTTCTTT CASTLLGGNTEAFF
- TRBJ2-7 TRBV5-1 - TGCGCCAGCAGCTTAGAGTCCTCCTACGAGCAGTACTTC CASSLESSYEQYF
- TRBJ2-5 TRBV5-1 TRBD1 TGCGCCAGCAGCTTGGGCCTAGGACAGGGAGAGACCCAGTACTTC CASSLGLGQGETQYF
- TRBJ2-3 TRBV5-1 - TGCGCCAGCAGCTTGGTGGGGAGGGATACGCAGTATTTT CASSLVGRDTQYF
- TRBJ1-2 TRBV6-5 - TGTGCCAGCAGTCACCTACAGCGAACGAACTATGGCTACACCTTC CASSHLQRTNYGYTF
- TRBJ1-6 TRBV30 - TGTGCCTGGAGTGAAAATTCACCCCTCCACTTT CAWSENSPLHF
- TRBJ1-4 TRBV5-6 - TGTGCCAGCAGCTGGGGGACAACAACTAATGAAAAACTGTTTTTT CASSWGTTTNEKLFF
- TRBJ2-2 TRBV7-2 TRBD2 TGTGCCAGCAGCCCCCCGGGACTAGCGGGGGGGGCCGGGGAGCTGTTTTTT CASSPPGLAGGAGELFF
- TRBJ1-1 TRBV3-1/TRBV3-2 - TGTGCCAGCAGCCCCCGCTCGGCTCGGGATGAAGCTTTCTTT CASSPRSARDEAFF
- TRBJ1-1 TRBV9 - TGTGCCAGCAGCGTTGGGGGAGGGGTGAACACTGAAGCTTTCTTT CASSVGGGVNTEAFF
- TRBJ2-7 TRBV14 - TGTGCCAGCAGCCTCGGGACCCCACTCTCCTACGAGCAGTACTTC CASSLGTPLSYEQYF
- TRBJ1-1 TRBV11-1 - TGTGCCAGCAGCTTAGTATCCGTCCAGAACACTGAAGCTTTCTTT CASSLVSVQNTEAFF
- TRBJ1-1 TRBV27 - TGTGCCAGCGTTCGGAAGGGGGGTAGGACTGAAGCTTTCTTT CASVRKGGRTEAFF
- TRBJ1-2 TRBV6-5 TRBD1 TGTGCCGGTCTTAGGGACAGGGGGCAGGGCTATGGCTACACCTTC CAGLRDRGQGYGYTF
- TRBJ2-1 TRBV27 - TGTGCCAGCAGTTCCTGGTACAATGAGCAGTTCTTC CASSSWYNEQFF
- TRBJ1-4 TRBV28 - TGTGCCAGCAGCCTCGGACAGTCTAATGAAAAACTGTTTTTT CASSLGQSNEKLFF
- TRBJ2-1 TRBV6-4 TRBD1 TGTGCCAGCAGTGACTCGACAGGGGGCGGTCGGAATGAGCAGTTCTTC CASSDSTGGGRNEQFF
- TRBJ1-5 TRBV6-5 TRBD1 TGTGCCAGCAGCAGAAGGGACAGTAGCAATCAGCCCCAGCATTTT CASSRRDSSNQPQHF
few TRBJ2-7 TRBV11-2 - TGTGCCAGCAGCTTATTAGAGACAGCTCCCTACGAGCAGTACTTC CASSLLETAPYEQYF